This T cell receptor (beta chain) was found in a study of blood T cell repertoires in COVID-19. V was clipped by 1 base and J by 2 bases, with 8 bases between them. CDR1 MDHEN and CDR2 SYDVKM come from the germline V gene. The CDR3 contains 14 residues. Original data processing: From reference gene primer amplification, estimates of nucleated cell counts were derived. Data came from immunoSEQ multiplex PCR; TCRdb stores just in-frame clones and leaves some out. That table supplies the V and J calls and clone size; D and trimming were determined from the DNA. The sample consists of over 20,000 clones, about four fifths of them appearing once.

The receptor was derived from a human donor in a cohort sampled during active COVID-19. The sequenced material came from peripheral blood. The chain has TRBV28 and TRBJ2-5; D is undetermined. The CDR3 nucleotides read TGTGCCAGCAGTTTATCAGGTGAACAAGAGACCCAGTACTTC. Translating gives CASSLSGEQETQYF.